These 25 T cell receptor beta chains came from one sample sequenced in a study of Ad26.COV2.S vaccination and SARS-CoV-2 variants. Treatment defined: roughly 19 received Ad26.COV2.S at low or high dose, single or two shots; 5 received placebo; per-sample allocation not given. Sampling happened 63 days after the first vaccine or placebo injection. Generated by immunoSEQ multiplex PCR, the TCRdb table keeps only in-frame clones and is missing some. This sample carries fewer than 500,000 clones, roughly nine tenths of them seen once, and the ten largest clones take over 2%. The source was peripheral blood, collected in a trial of Ad26.COV2.S vaccine versus placebo. The receptor set was obtained from a person aged 18-65 years who received the Ad26.COV2.S COVID-19 vaccine or a placebo.

The chain is built from TRBV2 and TRBJ2-7, with 11 bases identical to TRBD2. Germline lookup yields CDR1 SNHLY and CDR2 FYNNEI. J was trimmed by 4 bases and V by 8 bases; bases with no gene match: 10. The CDR3 is made up of 15 amino acids. Written as DNA, the CDR3 is TGTGCCAGCGACGTAGCGGGGGGGCAGTGGTACGAGCAGTACTTC. This translates into CASDVAGGQWYEQYF.

The V call is TRBV7-2, the J call TRBJ2-1, with 8 bases that match TRBD2. Germline trimming cut 2 bases from V and 9 bases from J; bases unmatched to any gene: 6. The CDR3 contains 14 residues. The germline CDR1 and CDR2 sequences are SGHTA and FQGNSA. This CDR3 is CASSLRTSPVEQFF. The CDR3 DNA sequence: TGTGCCAGCAGCTTAAGGACTAGCCCGGTTGAGCAGTTCTTC.

J is TRBJ2-2 and V is TRBV4-3; D possibly corresponds to TRBD2 (6 bases). The CDR3 length is 15 residues. V dropped 5 bases and J dropped 5 bases, with 15 bases sitting between them. Germline CDR1 and CDR2: LGHNA and YSLEER. CDR3 residues: CASSLYVGGTGELFF. The CDR3 coding sequence is TGCGCCAGCAGCTTATACGTGGGAGGAACCGGGGAGCTGTTTTTT.

CDR3 in DNA: TGCGCCAGCAGCTTGCTGGAATGGGGTACCGGGGAGCTGTTTTTT. It translates to CASSLLEWGTGELFF. The rearrangement links TRBV5-1 to TRBJ2-2, with D unresolved. Deletions cut 1 base from V and 5 bases from J, with 12 bases between. In germline, CDR1 is SGHRS, CDR2 YFSETQ. This CDR3 region has 15 residues. The full variable domain, its missing parts supplied by reference TRBV5-1 and TRBJ2-2, is KAGVTQTPRYLIKTRGQQVTLSCSPISGHRSVSWYQQTPGQGLQFLFEYFSETQRNKGNFPGRFSGRQFSNSRSEMNVSTLELGDSALYLCASSLLEWGTGELFFGEGSRLTVL.

The chain uses TRBV20-1 and TRBJ1-2, with D perhaps matching TRBD1 (5 bases). The CDR3 extends over 15 amino acids. Trimming shortened V by 3 bases and J by 8 bases, and 22 bases separated the two germline ends. The germline V gene encodes CDR1 DFQATT and CDR2 SNEGSKA (reference sequence). DNA for the CDR3: TGCAGTGCTAGTCCCCCTCCAAGGGGCGCGAGGGGCTACACCTTC. Encoded protein: CSASPPPRGARGYTF.

This chain connects TRBV6-5 to TRBJ2-1, with D tentatively TRBD2 (5 bases). Germline V gene data show CDR1 as MNHEY and CDR2 as SVGAGI. Trimming took 6 bases from V and 5 from J, leaving 14 bases between them. The CDR3 contains 14 residues. CDR3 nucleotides: TGTGCCAGCAGCCTACGGACTGTTGACAATGAGCAGTTCTTC. Amino acid sequence: CASSLRTVDNEQFF.

This rearrangement joins TRBV6-1 to TRBJ2-1; D is uncertain. Trimming left V 5 bases short and J 3 bases short, with 14 bases between. The CDR3 has 15 residues. Germline V gene data show CDR1 as MNHNS and CDR2 as SASEGT. The CDR3 DNA sequence: TGTGCCAGCAGTCACGCAGGAAGGGACTACAATGAGCAGTTCTTC. This translates into CASSHAGRDYNEQFF.

The chain has TRBV28 and TRBJ2-2, with D hard to call. The V and J ends lost 6 bases and 3 bases respectively, with 5 bases between them. The length of the CDR3 is 12 residues. The germline gives CDR1 MDHEN, CDR2 SYDVKM. The CDR3 nucleotides read TGTGCCAGCAGGTTACACACCGGGGAGCTGTTTTTT. This sequence encodes CASRLHTGELFF.

The genes are TRBV6-4 and TRBJ2-1; TRBD2 aligns across 8 bases. The CDR3 extends over 14 amino acids. V lost 6 bases, J lost 7 bases, and 8 bases stayed unmatched. In germline, CDR1 is MRHNA, CDR2 SNTAGT. The CDR3 DNA is TGTGCCAGCAGCCGGACTCGCGGGGGGAATGAGCAGTTCTTC. Its protein product is CASSRTRGGNEQFF.

The chain recombines TRBV5-8 with TRBJ1-2, with D possibly matching TRBD1 (6 bases). V was pared by 1 base and J by 5 bases, with 12 bases between. This CDR3 contains 14 residues. Germline V gene data show CDR1 as SGHTS and CDR2 as YDEGEE. The CDR3 nucleotides read TGTGCCAGCAGCTTGTTTCGGACAGCTTATGGCTACACCTTC. Its translation: CASSLFRTAYGYTF.

The chain combines TRBV7-3 with TRBJ2-2; D is undetermined. The V gene's germline CDR1 is SGHTA and CDR2 FQGTGA. The CDR3 is 15 residues long. Trimming stripped 7 bases from V and 1 base from J, with 13 bases between. The CDR3 DNA reads as TGTGCCAGCAAGGACGGACCCCTGAACACCGGGGAGCTGTTTTTT. Translated, it gives CASKDGPLNTGELFF.

This clone was counted a few times. This chain connects TRBV7-8 to TRBJ2-7, with 13 bases identical to TRBD2. The length of the CDR3 is 16 residues. The V and J ends lost 4 bases and 2 bases, in that order; junction bases with no gene match: 5. CDR1 and CDR2 from the germline V gene are SGHVS and FQNEAQ. The CDR3 region has the DNA TGTGCCAGCAGCTCGGGACTAGCGGGAACACCCTACGAGCAGTACGTC. Residues: CASSSGLAGTPYEQYV.

V usage is TRBV28 and J usage is TRBJ1-1; 7 bases line up with TRBD1. The CDR3 has 16 residues. The J segment lost 0 bases and the V segment lost 3 bases, leaving 7 bases of the junction unmatched. The germline CDR1 and CDR2 sequences are MDHEN and SYDVKM. CDR3 bases: TGTGCCAGCAGTTTGGCAGGGGGTACTATGAACACTGAAGCTTTCTTT. The encoded protein is CASSLAGGTMNTEAFF.

The chain links TRBV19 to TRBJ1-5; D might be TRBD1 (6 bases). This CDR3 region has 17 residues. Germline V gene data show CDR1 as LNHDA and CDR2 as SQIVND (reference sequence). V shed 6 bases and J shed 0 bases, with 18 bases lying between them. CDR3 sequence: CASRQDRGIYSNQPQHF. The CDR3 DNA is TGTGCCAGTAGACAGGACAGAGGGATCTATAGCAATCAGCCCCAGCATTTT.

The J gene is TRBJ2-7, the V gene TRBV18; D may match TRBD1 or TRBD2 (5 bases each). Trimming shortened V by 3 bases and J by 5 bases, and 11 bases separated the two germline ends. The CDR3 consists of 13 residues. Germline CDR1 is KGHSH and CDR2 is LQKENI. The CDR3 DNA follows: TGTGCCAGCTCACCTGCCCGGGACCACGAGCAGTACGTC. Translating it yields CASSPARDHEQYV.

The V call is TRBV19, the J call TRBJ2-1; possibly TRBD2 for D (7 bases). The CDR3 loop spans 16 amino acids. V lost 8 bases and J 0 bases, leaving 17 bases between the germline ends. Germline lookup yields CDR1 LNHDA and CDR2 SQIVND (reference sequence). CDR3 in DNA: TGTGCCAGTCGAGGGGGGGACGGAGGCTCCTACAATGAGCAGTTCTTC. This gives the protein CASRGGDGGSYNEQFF.

The chain couples TRBV29-1 to TRBJ1-1, with 7 bases aligning to TRBD1. This CDR3 spans 14 amino acids. Germline V gene sequence: CDR1 SQVTM, CDR2 ANQGSEA. Losses at the gene ends were 0 bases for V and 3 bases for J; bases not matched to a gene: 4. The CDR3 is CSVEEQGGYTEAFF. DNA for the CDR3: TGCAGCGTTGAAGAGCAAGGGGGCTACACTGAAGCTTTCTTT.

The chain has TRBV12-5 and TRBJ2-1, with 10 bases that match TRBD2. V was clipped by 5 bases and J by 0 bases; unmatched bases: 19. Looked up from germline, CDR1 is LGHNT and CDR2 is FRNRAP. The CDR3 length is 21 residues. The CDR3 reads CASGLPPQETIAGGSYNEQFF. CDR3 nucleotides: TGTGCTAGTGGTCTACCGCCCCAGGAGACGATAGCGGGAGGCTCCTACAATGAGCAGTTCTTC.

This chain joins TRBV5-1 and TRBJ1-2; tentative D call: TRBD1 (6 bases). The CDR3 runs to 16 residues. Between the trimmed V and J ends, which lost 0 bases and 4 bases, there was a span of 16 bases. The V gene's germline CDR1 is SGHRS and CDR2 YFSETQ. The CDR3 region is CASSLAAGGHSYGYTF. The CDR3 DNA follows: TGCGCCAGCAGCTTGGCCGCGGGGGGGCATAGCTATGGCTACACCTTC.

This clone came up a few times. CDR3 sequence reads: CASSPIYNSPLHF. For the CDR3, the DNA is TGTGCCAGCTCACCAATCTATAATTCACCCCTCCACTTT. This chain uses TRBV18 with TRBJ1-6; the D is unclear. The CDR3 consists of 13 residues. V gave up 2 bases and J gave up 3 bases, with 2 bases separating them. Looked up from germline, CDR1 is KGHSH and CDR2 is LQKENI.

The chain employs TRBV7-9 and TRBJ1-4, with D unclear. The V and J ends lost 4 bases and 7 bases respectively, with 13 bases between them. Germline V gene data show CDR1 as SEHNR and CDR2 as FQNEAQ (reference sequence). The CDR3 runs to 14 residues. In nucleotides, the CDR3 is TGTGCCAGCAGCTCGGGCTTCCAGCGTGAAAAACTGTTTTTT. Protein: CASSSGFQREKLFF.

This rearrangement joins TRBV7-9 to TRBJ2-1; D is possibly TRBD1 or TRBD2 (5 bases each). Trimming left V 0 bases short and J 1 base short, with 13 bases between. CDR1 and CDR2 from the germline V gene are SEHNR and FQNEAQ (reference sequence). This CDR3 has 17 residues. The CDR3: CASSLALRDPSYNEQFF. CDR3 coding DNA: TGTGCCAGCAGCTTAGCGCTTAGGGACCCTTCCTACAATGAGCAGTTCTTC.

V gene TRBV21-1 combines with J gene TRBJ2-1; TRBD1, the table's D call, was not compared with the DNA. TRBV21-1 is an annotated pseudogene. CDR3 length: 14 residues. The CDR3 coding sequence is TGTGCCAGCAGCCTGGGCTGTTTCCACAATGAGCAGTTCTTC. This codes for CASSLGCFHNEQFF.

The chain uses TRBV12-5 and TRBJ1-5; D gene unclear. Trimming removed 0 bases at V and 4 bases at J, with 13 bases between. The germline V gene encodes CDR1 LGHNT and CDR2 FRNRAP. This CDR3 has 16 amino acids. Written as DNA, the CDR3 is TGTGCTAGTGGTTTGGTTGGACTGCTACGAAATCAGCCCCAGCATTTT. It yields the protein CASGLVGLLRNQPQHF.

This clone was observed a single time. This chain uses TRBV9 with TRBJ1-5; TRBD1 might be the D (5 bases). The V end was cut by 0 bases, the J end by 6 bases, with 13 bases between. Germline V gene lookup returns CDR1 SGDLS and CDR2 YYNGEE. The CDR3 spans 15 residues. CDR3 loop: CASSVGGRAGQPQHF. CDR3 nucleotide sequence: TGTGCCAGCAGCGTAGGAGGCAGGGCGGGTCAGCCCCAGCATTTT.